Listed here are 23 T cell receptor beta chains from one sample, sequenced in a study of Ad26.COV2.S vaccination and SARS-CoV-2 variants. The treatment here: roughly 18 received Ad26.COV2.S at low or high dose, single or two shots; several received placebo; per-sample allocation not given. Material that was analyzed had been drawn on day 63 after the first vaccine or placebo injection. TCRdb's table, derived via immunoSEQ multiplex PCR, lists solely in-frame clones and lacks some. Here the sample spans roughly 420,000 clones, 85% to 90% being singletons. This specimen consisted of peripheral blood, obtained in a trial of Ad26.COV2.S vaccine versus placebo. The source of these receptors is a person between 18 and 65 years old who received the Ad26.COV2.S COVID-19 vaccine or a placebo.

This chain links TRBV28 with TRBJ1-3, with D possibly matching TRBD1 (5 bases). The CDR3 spans 18 residues. Germline CDR1 and CDR2: MDHEN and SYDVKM. Trimming took 2 bases from V and 0 from J, leaving 17 bases between them. For the CDR3, the DNA is TGTGCCAGCAGTTTAGACTCCGGGAGGGGTATCTCTGGAAACACCATATATTTT. It encodes CASSLDSGRGISGNTIYF.

The chain couples TRBV5-1 to TRBJ2-7; 11 nucleotides match TRBD2. Per the germline V gene, CDR1 is SGHRS and CDR2 is YFSETQ. V lost 5 bases to trimming and J lost 3 bases; unmatched junction nucleotides: 10. The CDR3 length is 16 residues. The CDR3 coding sequence is TGCGCCAGCAGTACTAGCGGGGGAGCAAGGATCTACGAGCAGTACTTC. It yields the protein CASSTSGGARIYEQYF.

This clone was counted once. The chain recombines TRBV29-1 with TRBJ2-3; a possible D gene is TRBD2 (5 bases). In germline, CDR1 is SQVTM, CDR2 ANQGSEA. This CDR3 region has 14 residues. Trimming left V 4 bases short and J 4 bases short, with 15 bases between. The CDR3 protein is CSVGLPGLPDTQYF. The DNA for the CDR3 is TGCAGCGTTGGACTACCTGGCTTGCCAGATACGCAGTATTTT.

V usage is TRBV5-4 and J usage is TRBJ1-1, with 7 bases aligning to TRBD1. The CDR3 loop spans 14 amino acids. With 10 bases clipped from V and 3 bases from J, the junction kept 12 bases outside the gene matches. Germline CDR1 SGHNT, CDR2 YYREEE (reference sequence). The CDR3 loop is CAVKSEGAYTEAFF. CDR3 nucleotide sequence: TGTGCCGTCAAGTCGGAGGGGGCATACACTGAAGCTTTCTTT.

The chain uses TRBV7-2 and TRBJ2-5, with TRBD2 matching over 12 bases. Germline-derived CDR1 and CDR2 are SGHTA and FQGNSA. Germline trimming cut 5 bases from V and 5 bases from J; bases unmatched to any gene: 18. CDR3 size: 19 residues. CDR3 coding DNA: TGTGCCAGCAGCCCGGAGCGCCTAGCGGGGGGGCTAATGTGGGAGACCCAGTACTTC. This codes for CASSPERLAGGLMWETQYF.

This clone came up a few times. V gene TRBV6-5 combines with J gene TRBJ2-3, with D tentatively TRBD1 (6 bases). Germline-derived CDR1 and CDR2 are MNHEY and SVGAGI. The V gene lost 9 bases and the J gene lost 0 bases, with 10 bases spanning the gap. This CDR3 is built from 13 residues. CDR3 sequence reads: CASRTASTDTQYF. DNA for the CDR3: TGTGCCAGTCGGACAGCTAGCACAGATACGCAGTATTTT.

With regard to this clone: Other DNA sequences within the sample encode an identical CDR3. The chain employs TRBV7-9 and TRBJ2-3; D not resolved. The CDR3 length is 12 residues. Germline V gene lookup returns CDR1 SEHNR and CDR2 FQNEAQ (reference sequence). V was shortened by 1 base and J by 6 bases, with 5 bases between the two germline ends. DNA of the CDR3: TGTGCCAGCAGCTTAGTGGGGGATACGCAGTATTTT. It codes for CASSLVGDTQYF. The full variable domain, rest sourced from reference TRBV7-9 and TRBJ2-3, is DTGVSQNPRHKITKRGQNVTFRCDPISEHNRLYWYRQTLGQGPEFLTYFQNEAQLEKSRLLSDRFSAERPKGSFSTLEIQRTEQGDSAMYLCASSLVGDTQYFGPGTRLTVL.

The rearrangement links TRBV19 to TRBJ2-5, with TRBD2 matching 14 bases. The CDR3 has 17 residues. Germline loops: CDR1 LNHDA, CDR2 SQIVND (reference sequence). With V trimmed by 11 bases and J by 5 bases, 16 bases remained unmatched. This chain's CDR3 is CAPGPFGLAGGVETQYF. DNA for the CDR3: TGTGCCCCTGGGCCCTTTGGACTAGCGGGGGGCGTGGAGACCCAGTACTTC. Based on the CDR3 plus reference TRBV19 and TRBJ2-5, the full variable domain is DGGITQSPKYLFRKEGQNVTLSCEQNLNHDAMYWYRQDPGQGLRLIYYSQIVNDFQKGDIAEGYSVSREKKESFPLTVTSAQKNPTAFYLCAPGPFGLAGGVETQYFGPGTRLLVL.

The chain is built from TRBV28 and TRBJ2-6; D gene unclear. Germline lookup yields CDR1 MDHEN and CDR2 SYDVKM. V was shortened by 3 bases and J by 1 base, with 7 bases between the two germline ends. The CDR3 totals 15 residues. CDR3 sequence (DNA): TGTGCCAGCAGTTTTTCGGATTCTGGGGCCAACGTCCTGACTTTC. Its translation: CASSFSDSGANVLTF.

The rearrangement joins TRBV27 to TRBJ1-2, with D possibly matching TRBD1 (5 bases). V lost 2 bases, J lost 1 base, and 11 bases lay in between. Germline values: CDR1 MNHEY, CDR2 SMNVEV (reference sequence). This CDR3 comprises 15 residues. Here the CDR3 reads CASSLSWGGNYGYTF. The CDR3 DNA reads as TGTGCCAGCAGTTTAAGCTGGGGCGGTAACTATGGCTACACCTTC.

J is TRBJ2-5 and V is TRBV7-3, with 8 bases aligning to TRBD1. Germline assignment: CDR1 SGHTA and CDR2 FQGTGA. The trim removed 5 bases at V and 6 bases at J, leaving 8 bases unmatched. The CDR3 sequence is 14 residues long. The CDR3 loop reads CASSAGQDVQTQYF. In DNA form, the CDR3 reads TGTGCCAGCAGCGCGGGACAGGACGTACAGACCCAGTACTTC.

CDR3 in DNA: TGTGCCAGCAGTGAAGGGACAGGGGGCGACGAGCAGTACTTC. It is translated as CASSEGTGGDEQYF. The chain recombines TRBV6-1 with TRBJ2-7; 11 nucleotides line up with TRBD1. Germline V CDR1 and CDR2: MNHNS, SASEGT. The CDR3 extends over 14 amino acids. Unmatched junction bases numbered 1, after V lost 1 base and J lost 5 bases.

The V call is TRBV7-2, the J call TRBJ2-2; D unclear. The length of the CDR3 is 15 residues. Per the germline V gene, CDR1 is SGHTA and CDR2 is FQGNSA. Between the trimmed V and J ends, which lost 2 bases and 4 bases, there was a span of 11 bases. This CDR3 is CASSLLLSGTGELFF. CDR3 sequence (DNA): TGTGCCAGCAGCTTACTACTCTCGGGCACCGGGGAGCTGTTTTTT.

In this sample, this clone turned up a few times. The chain employs TRBV7-2 and TRBJ2-5; D unclear. V was clipped by 2 bases and J by 5 bases, with 6 bases between them. Germline V lookup: CDR1 SGHTA, CDR2 FQGNSA. The CDR3 consists of 12 residues. The CDR3 region has the DNA TGTGCCAGCAGCTTACTTTTGGAGACCCAGTACTTC. Amino acids: CASSLLLETQYF.

This rearrangement joins TRBV7-9 to TRBJ2-3, with TRBD1 as a possible D gene (5 bases). Germline CDR1 is SEHNR and CDR2 is FQNEAQ (reference sequence). The CDR3 totals 17 residues. Trimming took 5 bases from V and 2 from J, leaving 20 bases between them. CDR3 sequence reads: CASSGPQGKVDTDTQYF. In DNA, the CDR3 is TGTGCCAGCAGCGGACCGCAGGGTAAAGTGGACACAGATACGCAGTATTTT.

The chain employs TRBV9 and TRBJ1-2; 7 bases line up with TRBD1. Germline assignment: CDR1 SGDLS and CDR2 YYNGEE. Trimming took 6 bases from V and 6 from J; bases not matched to a gene: 14. This CDR3 has 15 residues. CDR3 DNA: TGTGCCAGCAACGCAGGGGCAGGGGGGGCAAATGGCTACACCTTC. This codes for CASNAGAGGANGYTF.

The CDR3 is CAIAGVGDSNSPLHF. The CDR3 nucleotides read TGTGCCATCGCGGGAGTAGGGGACTCTAATTCACCCCTCCACTTT. V and J are TRBV19 and TRBJ1-6, with D possibly TRBD1 on 5 matching bases. V shed 10 bases and J shed 6 bases, with 19 bases lying between them. CDR3 length: 15 amino acids. Germline V gene data show CDR1 as LNHDA and CDR2 as SQIVND (reference sequence).

This clone has only one observation. The rearrangement uses TRBV6-6 and TRBJ1-1; possible D gene TRBD1, 5 bases. This CDR3 contains 15 residues. The V gene's germline CDR1 is MNHNY and CDR2 SVGAGI (reference sequence). Trimming left V 6 bases short and J 4 bases short, with 18 bases between. DNA of the CDR3: TGTGCCAGCAGCCCCCGACAGCCAGGAACCACTGAAGCTTTCTTT. It yields the protein CASSPRQPGTTEAFF.

This chain joins TRBV19 and TRBJ1-5; 8 bases agree with TRBD1. There are 14 residues in the CDR3. Trimming at V came to 4 bases and at J to 6 bases, leaving 5 bases not matched to a gene. Germline CDR1 is LNHDA and CDR2 is SQIVND (reference sequence). The CDR3 spells CASSTGQGGQPQHF. DNA for the CDR3: TGTGCCAGTAGTACTGGACAGGGCGGTCAGCCCCAGCATTTT.

The chain uses TRBV5-1 and TRBJ2-1; D is possibly TRBD2 (6 bases). Germline loops: CDR1 SGHRS, CDR2 YFSETQ. The CDR3 is made up of 14 amino acids. V was trimmed by 0 bases and J by 7 bases, leaving 11 bases between them. The CDR3 DNA is TGCGCCAGCAGCTTGGGCGGAGGGGTAAATGAGCAGTTCTTC. Translation gives CASSLGGGVNEQFF.

The chain carries TRBV6-1 and TRBJ1-3; D is unresolved. Germline lookup yields CDR1 MNHNS and CDR2 SASEGT. The CDR3 totals 15 residues. Trimming shortened V by 3 bases and J by 4 bases, and 13 bases separated the two germline ends. For the CDR3, the DNA is TGTGCCAGCAGTGATGGGCATGACGGCGGAAACACCATATATTTT. It encodes CASSDGHDGGNTIYF.

This chain links TRBV28 with TRBJ2-7, with TRBD1 as a possible D gene (6 bases). The CDR3 is made up of 14 amino acids. The V end lost 1 base, the J end lost 6 bases, and 13 bases lay between the germline ends. Germline-derived CDR1 and CDR2 are MDHEN and SYDVKM. The CDR3 DNA reads as TGTGCCAGCAGTTTATCACGGCGAGGGGGCGAGCAGTACTTC. Translated, it gives CASSLSRRGGEQYF.

The genes are TRBV6-5 and TRBJ1-4; a weak D match, TRBD1 (5 bases). Trimming took 6 bases from V and 4 from J, leaving 12 bases between them. This CDR3 region has 14 residues. Germline V lookup: CDR1 MNHEY, CDR2 SVGAGI. In nucleotides, the CDR3 is TGTGCCAGCAGCCCCGCGGGGGTTAATGAAAAACTGTTTTTT. Amino acid sequence: CASSPAGVNEKLFF.